Listed below are T cell receptor beta chains from one sample, sequenced in a study of shared clonotypes between healthy human individuals. The method was immunoSEQ multiplex PCR; TCRdb's version includes in-frame clones alone and lacks a portion of them. The sample lists more than 1.2 million clones; approximately 98.5% were seen once. What was sequenced was naive CD4+ T cells sorted from blood. The receptors come from a man younger than 40 in good health. Each CDR3 is given without its conserved first and last residue.

V gene | CDR3 protein
TRBV6-5 | ASSRPGTAKTQY
TRBV7-6 | ASSLTEGAYEQY
TRBV7-3 | ASSFLGLTTDTQY
TRBV7-2 | ASSFGGNYEQY
TRBV19 | ASSIKASGAYNEQF
TRBV28 | ASSPRTGKSPNTEAF
TRBV9 | ASSAAGELF
TRBV18 | ASSESFNTEAF
TRBV5-1 | ASSHIPGGTGKKTEAF
TRBV10-3 | AIRGTGGTYEQY
TRBV5-4 | ASSNRESPLAQY
TRBV18 | ASSPPEGTSGYAQY
TRBV5-4 | ASSKEKHTDTQY
TRBV15 | ATSRDAGEQF
TRBV5-8 | ASSPGGPTTGELF
TRBV18 | ASSQGLLTEAF
TRBV9 | ASSSRAGFADTQY
TRBV11-2 | ANKRTRAADTQY
TRBV28 | ASSSGIYNEQF
TRBV10-3 | AISFEGTSLGEQF
TRBV28 | ASSSLQGRLGFEQY
TRBV27 | ASTQDRGRSEAF
TRBV10-3 | AISEPTGILAREQY
TRBV16 | ASSQSQSAKAF
TRBV4-3 | ASSQDRVQIYTDTQY